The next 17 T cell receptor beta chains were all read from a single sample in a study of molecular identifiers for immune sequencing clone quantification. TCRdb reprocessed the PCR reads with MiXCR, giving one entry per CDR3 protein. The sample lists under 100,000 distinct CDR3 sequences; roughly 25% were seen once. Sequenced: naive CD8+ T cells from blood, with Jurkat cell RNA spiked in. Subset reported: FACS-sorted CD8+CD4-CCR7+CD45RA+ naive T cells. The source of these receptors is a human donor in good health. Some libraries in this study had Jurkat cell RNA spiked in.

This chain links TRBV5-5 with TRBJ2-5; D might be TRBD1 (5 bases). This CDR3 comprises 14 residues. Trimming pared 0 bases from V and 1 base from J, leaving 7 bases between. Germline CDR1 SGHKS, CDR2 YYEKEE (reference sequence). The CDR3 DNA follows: TGTGCCAGCAGCTTGGGACAGAGCCAAGAGACCCAGTACTTC. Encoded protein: CASSLGQSQETQYF.

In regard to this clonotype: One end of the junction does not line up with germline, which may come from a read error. This CDR3 reads CASSHSPGTEVMNTEAFF. The CDR3 DNA reads TGTGCCAGCAGTCACTCCCCCGGGACGGAAGTCATGAACACTGAAGCTTTCTTT. This chain connects TRBV6-5 to TRBJ1-1; the D gene is possibly TRBD1 (5 bases). The CDR3 spans 18 residues. CDR1 and CDR2 (germline): MNHEY, SVGAGI.

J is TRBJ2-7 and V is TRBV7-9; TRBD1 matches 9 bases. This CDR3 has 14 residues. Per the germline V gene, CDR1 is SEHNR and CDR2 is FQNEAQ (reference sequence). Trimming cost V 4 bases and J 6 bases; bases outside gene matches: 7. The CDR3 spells CASSSGTGWPEQYF. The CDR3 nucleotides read TGTGCCAGCAGCTCGGGGACAGGGTGGCCCGAGCAGTACTTC.

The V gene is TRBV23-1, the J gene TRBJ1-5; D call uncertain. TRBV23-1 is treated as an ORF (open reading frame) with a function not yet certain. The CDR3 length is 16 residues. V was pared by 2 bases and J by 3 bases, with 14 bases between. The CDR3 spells CASSQPGGGPNQPQHF. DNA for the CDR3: TGCGCCAGCAGTCAACCCGGCGGCGGCCCCAATCAGCCCCAGCATTTT.

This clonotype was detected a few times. The CDR3 is CASSFPGLAGGSSYNEQFF. CDR3 DNA sequence: TGTGCCAGCAGCTTCCCGGGACTAGCGGGGGGGAGCTCCTACAATGAGCAGTTCTTC. The gene calls are TRBV11-2 and TRBJ2-1; TRBD2 matches at 16 bases. CDR3 length: 19 amino acids. Germline CDR1 is SGHAT and CDR2 is FQNNGV. Losses at the gene ends were 3 bases for V and 0 bases for J; bases not matched to a gene: 5.

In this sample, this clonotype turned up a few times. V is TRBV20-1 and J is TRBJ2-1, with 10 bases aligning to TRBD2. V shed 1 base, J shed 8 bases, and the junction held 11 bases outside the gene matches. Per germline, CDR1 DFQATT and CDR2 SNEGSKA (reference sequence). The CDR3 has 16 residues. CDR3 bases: TGCAGTGCTAGAGGCCTTTGGAGCGGGGGGGCCTATGAGCAGTTCTTC. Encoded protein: CSARGLWSGGAYEQFF.

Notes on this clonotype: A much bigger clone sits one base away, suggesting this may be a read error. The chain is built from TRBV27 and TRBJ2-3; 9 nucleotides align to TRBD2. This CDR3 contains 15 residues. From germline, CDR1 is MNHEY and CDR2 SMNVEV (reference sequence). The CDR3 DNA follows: TGTGCCAGCAGTTTAATGACTAGCGGAACAGATATGCAGTATTTT. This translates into CASSLMTSGTDMQYF.

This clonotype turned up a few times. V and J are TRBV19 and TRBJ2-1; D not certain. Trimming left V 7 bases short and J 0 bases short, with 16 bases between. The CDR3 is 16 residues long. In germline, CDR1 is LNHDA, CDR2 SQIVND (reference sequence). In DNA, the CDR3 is TGTGCCAGTACCCCGTGGGCAGTGAGCTCCTACAATGAGCAGTTCTTC. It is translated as CASTPWAVSSYNEQFF.

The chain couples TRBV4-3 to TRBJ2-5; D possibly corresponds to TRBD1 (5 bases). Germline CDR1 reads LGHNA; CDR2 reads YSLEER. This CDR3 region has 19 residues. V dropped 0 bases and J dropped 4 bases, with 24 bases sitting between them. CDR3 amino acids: CASSQDWAEVGLMGETQYF. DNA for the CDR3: TGCGCCAGCAGCCAAGATTGGGCGGAAGTGGGGCTAATGGGAGAGACCCAGTACTTC.

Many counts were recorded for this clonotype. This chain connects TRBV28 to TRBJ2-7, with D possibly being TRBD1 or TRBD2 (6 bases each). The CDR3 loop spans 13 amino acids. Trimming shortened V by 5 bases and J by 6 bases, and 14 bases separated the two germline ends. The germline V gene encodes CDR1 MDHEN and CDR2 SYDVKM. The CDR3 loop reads CASSPLGGIEQYF. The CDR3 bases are TGTGCCAGCAGTCCGTTGGGGGGCATCGAGCAGTACTTC.

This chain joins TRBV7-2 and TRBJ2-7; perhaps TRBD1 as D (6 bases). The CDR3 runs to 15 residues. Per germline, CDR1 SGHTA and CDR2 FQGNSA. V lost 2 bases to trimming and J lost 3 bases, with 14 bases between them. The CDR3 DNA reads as TGTGCCAGCAGCTTATTACAGGGCCCCTTCTACGAGCAGTACTTC. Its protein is CASSLLQGPFYEQYF.

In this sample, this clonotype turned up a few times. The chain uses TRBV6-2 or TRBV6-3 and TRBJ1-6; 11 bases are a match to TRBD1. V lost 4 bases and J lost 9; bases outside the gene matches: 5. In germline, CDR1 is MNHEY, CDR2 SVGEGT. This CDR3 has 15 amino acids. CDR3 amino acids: CASSFRTGGVSPLHF. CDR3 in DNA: TGTGCCAGCAGTTTTCGGACAGGGGGCGTTTCACCCCTCCACTTT.

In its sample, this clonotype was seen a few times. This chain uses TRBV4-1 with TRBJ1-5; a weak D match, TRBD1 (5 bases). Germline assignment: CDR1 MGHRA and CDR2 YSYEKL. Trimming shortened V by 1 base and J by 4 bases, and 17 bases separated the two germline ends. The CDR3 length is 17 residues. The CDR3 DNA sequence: TGCGCCAGCAGCCAAGGTCGGGCCGGGGCCCGTAATCAGCCCCAGCATTTT. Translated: CASSQGRAGARNQPQHF.

The CDR3 coding sequence is TGTGCCAGCAGTTACGTACCGGGATCCTACGAGCAGTACTTC. The encoded protein is CASSYVPGSYEQYF. The chain is built from TRBV28 and TRBJ2-7; maybe TRBD2 (5 bases). CDR3 length: 14 amino acids. Deletions cut 4 bases from V and 1 base from J, with 11 bases between. Looked up from germline, CDR1 is MDHEN and CDR2 is SYDVKM.

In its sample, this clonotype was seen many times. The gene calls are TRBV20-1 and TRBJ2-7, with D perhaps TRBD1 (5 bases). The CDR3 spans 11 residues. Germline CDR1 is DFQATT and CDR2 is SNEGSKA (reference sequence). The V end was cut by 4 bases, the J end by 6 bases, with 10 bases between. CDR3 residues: CSAKKTAEQYF. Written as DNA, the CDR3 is TGCAGTGCTAAGAAGACAGCCGAGCAGTACTTC.

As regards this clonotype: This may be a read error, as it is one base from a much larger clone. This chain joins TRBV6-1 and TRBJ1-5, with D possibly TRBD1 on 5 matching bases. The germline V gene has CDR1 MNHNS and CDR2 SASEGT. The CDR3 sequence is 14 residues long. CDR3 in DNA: TGTGCCAGCAGTGTGGTCACAGGCAATCCGCCCCAGCATTTT. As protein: CASSVVTGNPPQHF.

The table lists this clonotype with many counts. CDR3 sequence: CASSEPPGLAADTQYF. The CDR3 DNA sequence: TGTGCCAGCAGTGAGCCCCCGGGACTAGCGGCAGATACGCAGTATTTT. The V call is TRBV25-1, the J call TRBJ2-3; TRBD2 agrees at 11 bases. V shed 3 bases and J 4 bases; nucleotides not matched to a gene: 6. Per germline, CDR1 MGHDK and CDR2 SYGVNS. There are 16 residues in the CDR3.